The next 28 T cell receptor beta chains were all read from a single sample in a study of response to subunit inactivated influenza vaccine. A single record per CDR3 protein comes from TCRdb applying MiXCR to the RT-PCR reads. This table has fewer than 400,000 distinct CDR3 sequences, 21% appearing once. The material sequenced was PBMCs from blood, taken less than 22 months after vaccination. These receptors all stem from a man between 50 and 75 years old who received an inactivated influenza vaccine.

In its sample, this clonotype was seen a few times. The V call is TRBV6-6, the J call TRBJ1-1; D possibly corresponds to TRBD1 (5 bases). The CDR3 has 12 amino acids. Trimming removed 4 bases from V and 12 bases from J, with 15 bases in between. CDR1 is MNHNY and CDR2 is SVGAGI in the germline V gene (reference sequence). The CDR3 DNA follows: TGTGCCAGCAGTTCTCCTGGGGGAGAGACTTTCTTT. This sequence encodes CASSSPGGETFF.

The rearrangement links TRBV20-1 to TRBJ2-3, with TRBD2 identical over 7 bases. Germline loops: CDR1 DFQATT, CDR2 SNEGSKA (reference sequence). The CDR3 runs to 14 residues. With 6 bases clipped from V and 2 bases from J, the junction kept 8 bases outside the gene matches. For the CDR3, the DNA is TGCAGTGCCGAGCCGGGACTAAACACAGATACGCAGTATTTT. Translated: CSAEPGLNTDTQYF.

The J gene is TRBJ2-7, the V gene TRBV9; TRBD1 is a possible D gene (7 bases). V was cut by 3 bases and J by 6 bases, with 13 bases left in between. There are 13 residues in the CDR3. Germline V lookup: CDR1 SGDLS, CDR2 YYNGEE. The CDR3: CASSAGGLREQYF. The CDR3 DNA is TGTGCCAGCAGCGCAGGGGGGTTGCGCGAGCAGTACTTC.

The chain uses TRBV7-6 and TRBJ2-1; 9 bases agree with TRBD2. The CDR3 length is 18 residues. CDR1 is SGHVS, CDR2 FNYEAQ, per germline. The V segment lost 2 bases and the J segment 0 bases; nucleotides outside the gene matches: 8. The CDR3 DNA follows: TGTGCCAGCAGCTTAATGAGCGGGGGGCCGACCTCCTACAATGAGCAGTTCTTC. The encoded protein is CASSLMSGGPTSYNEQFF.

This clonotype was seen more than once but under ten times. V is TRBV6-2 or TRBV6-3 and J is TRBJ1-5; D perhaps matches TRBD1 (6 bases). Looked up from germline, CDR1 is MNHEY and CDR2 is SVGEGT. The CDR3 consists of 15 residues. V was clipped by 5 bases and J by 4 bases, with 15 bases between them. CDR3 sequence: CASSRGALRNQPQHF. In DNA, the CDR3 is TGTGCCAGCAGTCGGGGGGCGTTAAGGAATCAGCCCCAGCATTTT.

CDR3 sequence reads: CASRVSNEQFF. The CDR3 region has the DNA TGCGCCAGCAGAGTGTCAAATGAGCAGTTCTTC. This chain joins TRBV10-2 and TRBJ2-1, with no clear D. The CDR3 runs 11 residues. Germline lookup yields CDR1 WSHSY and CDR2 SAAADI. The ends were cut back, 6 bases at V and 7 bases at J, with 7 bases in the middle.

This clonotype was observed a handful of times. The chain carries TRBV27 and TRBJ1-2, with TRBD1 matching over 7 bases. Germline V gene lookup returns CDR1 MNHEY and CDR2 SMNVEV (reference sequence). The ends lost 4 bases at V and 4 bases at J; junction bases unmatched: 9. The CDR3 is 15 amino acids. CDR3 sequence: CASSSETGFIYGYTF. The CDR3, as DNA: TGTGCCAGCAGTTCCGAGACAGGGTTTATCTATGGCTACACCTTC.

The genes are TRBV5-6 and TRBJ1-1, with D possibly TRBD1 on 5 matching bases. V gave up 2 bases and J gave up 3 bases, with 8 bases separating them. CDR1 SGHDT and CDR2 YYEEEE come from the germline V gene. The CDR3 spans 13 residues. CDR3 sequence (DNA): TGTGCCAGCAGCTTTGGGGGTTACACTGAAGCTTTCTTT. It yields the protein CASSFGGYTEAFF.

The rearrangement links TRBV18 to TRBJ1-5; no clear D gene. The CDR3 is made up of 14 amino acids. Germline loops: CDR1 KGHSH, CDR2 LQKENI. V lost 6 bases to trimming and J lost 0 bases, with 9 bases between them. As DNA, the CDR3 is TGTGCCAGCTCCCGGACTGATAGCAATCAGCCCCAGCATTTT. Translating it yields CASSRTDSNQPQHF.

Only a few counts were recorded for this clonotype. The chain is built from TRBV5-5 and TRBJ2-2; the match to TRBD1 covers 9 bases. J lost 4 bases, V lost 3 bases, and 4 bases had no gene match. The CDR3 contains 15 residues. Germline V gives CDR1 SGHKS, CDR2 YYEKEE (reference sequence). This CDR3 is CASSSQGAGTGELFF. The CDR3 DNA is TGTGCCAGCAGCTCACAGGGGGCAGGCACCGGGGAGCTGTTTTTT.

CDR3: CASSLALSTDTQYF. CDR3 in DNA: TGTGCCAGCAGCTTAGCGCTTAGCACAGATACGCAGTATTTT. This rearrangement joins TRBV7-2 to TRBJ2-3; D not resolved. CDR3 length equals 14 residues. V was shortened by 0 bases and J by 0 bases, with 4 bases between the two germline ends. Germline CDR1 reads SGHTA; CDR2 reads FQGNSA.

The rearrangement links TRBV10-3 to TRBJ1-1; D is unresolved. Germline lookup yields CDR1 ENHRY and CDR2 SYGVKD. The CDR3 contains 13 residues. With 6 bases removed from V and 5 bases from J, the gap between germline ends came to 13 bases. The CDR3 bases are TGTGCCATCAGGGACTCGGGGATGACTGAAGCTTTCTTT. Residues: CAIRDSGMTEAFF.

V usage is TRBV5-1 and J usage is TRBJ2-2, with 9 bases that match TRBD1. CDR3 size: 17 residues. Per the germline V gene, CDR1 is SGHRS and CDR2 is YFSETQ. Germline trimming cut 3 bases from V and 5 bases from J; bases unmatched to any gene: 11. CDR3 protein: CASSSWDRVGLTGELFF. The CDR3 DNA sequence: TGCGCCAGCAGCTCCTGGGACAGGGTTGGACTAACCGGGGAGCTGTTTTTT.

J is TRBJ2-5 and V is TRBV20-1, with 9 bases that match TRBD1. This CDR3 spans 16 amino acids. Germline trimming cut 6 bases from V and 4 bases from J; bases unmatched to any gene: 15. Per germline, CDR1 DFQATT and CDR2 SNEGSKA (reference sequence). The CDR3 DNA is TGCAGTGCGGACCCCCTGGGACAGGGCGTTCTAGAGACCCAGTACTTC. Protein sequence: CSADPLGQGVLETQYF.

This CDR3 is CASSFPGLGIVTGELFF. The CDR3 DNA reads as TGTGCCAGCAGCTTCCCGGGACTAGGAATCGTCACCGGGGAGCTGTTTTTT. V usage is TRBV7-9 and J usage is TRBJ2-2, with TRBD2 identical over 8 bases. The CDR3 has 17 residues. Germline assignment: CDR1 SEHNR and CDR2 FQNEAQ (reference sequence). With 3 bases clipped from V and 4 bases from J, the junction kept 10 bases outside the gene matches.

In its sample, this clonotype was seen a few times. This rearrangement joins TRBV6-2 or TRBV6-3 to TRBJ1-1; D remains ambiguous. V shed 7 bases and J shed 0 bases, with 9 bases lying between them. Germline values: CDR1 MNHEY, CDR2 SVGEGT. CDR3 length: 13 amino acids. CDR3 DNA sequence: TGTGCCAGCACCGACGCGATGAACACTGAAGCTTTCTTT. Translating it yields CASTDAMNTEAFF.

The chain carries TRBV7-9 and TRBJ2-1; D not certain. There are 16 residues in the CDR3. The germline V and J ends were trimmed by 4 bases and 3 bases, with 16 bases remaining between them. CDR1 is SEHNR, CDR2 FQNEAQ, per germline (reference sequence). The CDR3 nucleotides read TGTGCCAGCAGCTCTATGGATGGGTACCGCTACAATGAGCAGTTCTTC. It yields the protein CASSSMDGYRYNEQFF.

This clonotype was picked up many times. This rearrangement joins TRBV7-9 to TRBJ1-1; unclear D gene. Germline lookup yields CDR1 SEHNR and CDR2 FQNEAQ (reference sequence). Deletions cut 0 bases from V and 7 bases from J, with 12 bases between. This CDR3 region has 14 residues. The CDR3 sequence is CASSLALTKGEAFF. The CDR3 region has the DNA TGTGCCAGCAGCTTAGCGCTTACGAAGGGTGAAGCTTTCTTT.

This CDR3 is CSARGRGRETQYF. The CDR3 coding sequence is TGCAGTGCTAGGGGACGGGGACGAGAGACCCAGTACTTC. The V and J genes are TRBV20-1 and TRBJ2-5; D assignment may be TRBD1 or TRBD2 (5 bases each). V shed 3 bases and J shed 4 bases, with 12 bases lying between them. CDR3 length: 13 amino acids. The germline V gene has CDR1 DFQATT and CDR2 SNEGSKA (reference sequence).

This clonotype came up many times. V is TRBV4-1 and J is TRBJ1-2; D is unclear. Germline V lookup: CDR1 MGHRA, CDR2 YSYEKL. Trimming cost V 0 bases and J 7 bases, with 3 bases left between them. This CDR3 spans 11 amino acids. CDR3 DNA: TGCGCCAGCAGCCAAGACGGTGGCTACACCTTC. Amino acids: CASSQDGGYTF.

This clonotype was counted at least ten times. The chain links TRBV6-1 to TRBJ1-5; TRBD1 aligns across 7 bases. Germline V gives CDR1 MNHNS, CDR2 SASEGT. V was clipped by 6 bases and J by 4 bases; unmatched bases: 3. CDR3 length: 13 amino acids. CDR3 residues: CASRTGINQPQHF. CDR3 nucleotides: TGTGCCAGCAGGACAGGGATTAATCAGCCCCAGCATTTT.

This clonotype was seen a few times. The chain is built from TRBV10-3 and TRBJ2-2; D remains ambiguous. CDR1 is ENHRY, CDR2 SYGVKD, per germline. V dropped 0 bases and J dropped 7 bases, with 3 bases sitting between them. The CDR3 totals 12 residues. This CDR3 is CAISESSGELFF. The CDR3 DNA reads TGTGCCATCAGTGAGTCGAGCGGGGAGCTGTTTTTT.

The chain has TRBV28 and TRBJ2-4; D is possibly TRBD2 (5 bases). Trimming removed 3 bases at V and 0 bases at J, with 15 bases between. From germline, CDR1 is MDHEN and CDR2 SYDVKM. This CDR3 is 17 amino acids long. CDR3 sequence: CASSLPLVGVAKNIQYF. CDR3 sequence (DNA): TGTGCCAGCAGTTTGCCCTTGGTGGGAGTAGCCAAAAACATTCAGTACTTC.

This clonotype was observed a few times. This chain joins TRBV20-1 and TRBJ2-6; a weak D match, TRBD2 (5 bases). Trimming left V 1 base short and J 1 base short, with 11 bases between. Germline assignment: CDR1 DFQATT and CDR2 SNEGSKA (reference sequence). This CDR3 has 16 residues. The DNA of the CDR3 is TGCAGTGCTAGAGTTTTTGGGAGATCTGGGGCCAACGTCCTGACTTTC. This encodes CSARVFGRSGANVLTF.

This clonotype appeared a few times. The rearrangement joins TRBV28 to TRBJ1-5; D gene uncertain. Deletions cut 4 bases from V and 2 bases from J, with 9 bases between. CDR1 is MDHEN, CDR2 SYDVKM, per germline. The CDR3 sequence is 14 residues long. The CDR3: CASSSPDGNQPQHF. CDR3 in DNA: TGTGCCAGCAGTTCGCCGGATGGCAATCAGCCCCAGCATTTT.

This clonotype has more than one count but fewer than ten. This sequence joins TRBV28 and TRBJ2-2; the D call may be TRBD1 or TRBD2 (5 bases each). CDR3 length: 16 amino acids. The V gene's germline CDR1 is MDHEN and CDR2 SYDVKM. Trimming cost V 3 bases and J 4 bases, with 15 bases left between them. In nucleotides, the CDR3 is TGTGCCAGCAGTTTGTATGGCGGGCAGGGCACCGGGGAGCTGTTTTTT. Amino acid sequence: CASSLYGGQGTGELFF.

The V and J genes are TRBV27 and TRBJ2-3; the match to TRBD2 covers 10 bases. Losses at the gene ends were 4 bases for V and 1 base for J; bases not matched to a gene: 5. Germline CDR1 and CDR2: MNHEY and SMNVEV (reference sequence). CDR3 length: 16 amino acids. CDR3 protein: CASSSEGTSGTDTQYF. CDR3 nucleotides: TGTGCCAGCAGTTCAGAAGGGACTAGCGGCACAGATACGCAGTATTTT.

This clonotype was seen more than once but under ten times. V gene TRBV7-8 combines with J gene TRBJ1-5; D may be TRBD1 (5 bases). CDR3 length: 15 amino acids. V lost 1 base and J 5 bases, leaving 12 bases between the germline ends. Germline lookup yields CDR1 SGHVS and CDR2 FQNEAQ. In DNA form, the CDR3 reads TGTGCCAGCAGCTTAGGACCAGGGCTCGATCAGCCCCAGCATTTT. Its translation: CASSLGPGLDQPQHF.